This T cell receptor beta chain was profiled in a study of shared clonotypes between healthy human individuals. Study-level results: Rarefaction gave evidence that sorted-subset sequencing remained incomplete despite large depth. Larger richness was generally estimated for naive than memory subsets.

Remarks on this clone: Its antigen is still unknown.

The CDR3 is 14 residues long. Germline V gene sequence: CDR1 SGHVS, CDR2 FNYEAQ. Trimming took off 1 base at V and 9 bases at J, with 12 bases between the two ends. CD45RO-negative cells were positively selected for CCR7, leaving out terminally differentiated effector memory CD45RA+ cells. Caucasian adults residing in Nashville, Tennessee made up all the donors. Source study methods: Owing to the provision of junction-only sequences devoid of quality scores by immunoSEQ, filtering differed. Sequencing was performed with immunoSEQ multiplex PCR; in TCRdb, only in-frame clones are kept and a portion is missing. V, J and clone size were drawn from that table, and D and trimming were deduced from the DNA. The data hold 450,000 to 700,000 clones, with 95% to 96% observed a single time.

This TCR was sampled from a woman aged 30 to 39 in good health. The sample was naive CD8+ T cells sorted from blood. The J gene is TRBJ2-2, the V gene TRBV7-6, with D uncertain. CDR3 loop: CASSLEVAGRELFF. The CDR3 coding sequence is TGTGCCAGCAGCTTAGAAGTGGCAGGCAGGGAGCTGTTTTTT.